What follows is one TCR beta chain and its context. The specificity of this receptor is unknown. No base quality information exists; no much larger clone differs at one position. The data belong to a study of blood T cell repertoires in COVID-19 (dated by TCRdb to the early 2020s). Study-wide context: Samples covering the acute and convalescent phases of COVID-19 were provided by collaborators in the United States, Italy and Spain. The material from the prospective study consisted of cDNA or gDNA derived from T cells, B-cell-depleted T cells, or PBMCs. Deeply sampled blood TCRbeta repertoires from subjects exposed to, actively infected with, or recovered from COVID-19 were included in the dataset. The repertoires were released in a freely available public database intended as a resource for research on the immune response to SARS-CoV-2. The samples were drawn from the first 160 participants of the ongoing ImmuneRACE study and from more than 1,000 subjects provided by 6 global collaborators. A de-identified subject ID, COVID-19 status, age in years and sex were almost always included in the sample metadata. Where HLA class I and class II types were available, the types were taken from metadata supplied by the sample provider, not from assay-based typing.

TCRbeta CDR3 regions were amplified from genomic DNA by means of the immunoSEQ Assay, a bias-controlled multiplex PCR. The source study handled its data this way. The number of nucleated cells in each sample was estimated from the amplification of reference gene primers within the assay. To quantify the absolute abundance of each unique TCRbeta CDR3 rearrangement, sequence reads were collapsed and filtered. For each sample, productive Simpson clonality was calculated as the square root of Simpson's diversity index over productive rearrangements. TCRdb took over this immuneACCESS table, retaining in-frame rearrangements with V and J assigned. Such tables are incomplete; in checked studies, under half of the missing clones stem from an unresolved V gene, and the remainder is unexplained. The V and J calls and clone size were taken over from that table, and D and trimming were inferred from the DNA. The sample table contains roughly 180,000 clones; only one count was recorded for 86% of them. 7% to 10% of the sample is taken by the ten largest.

Participants in the prospective study were enrolled through a virtual design, were aged about 18 to 89 years, and lived in roughly 24 United States geographic areas. In the prospective study, cohorts were assigned on the basis of participant-reported clinical history obtained from a screening survey and a study questionnaire. Recovered participants in ImmuneRACE Cohort 3 were defined as having two consecutive negative NP/OP PCR tests, clearance from a healthcare professional, or resolution of symptoms. In the prospective study, mobile phlebotomists collected whole blood, serum and a nasopharyngeal or oropharyngeal swab from each participant. Additional blood draws and questionnaires over an approximately two-month period could optionally be provided by prospective study participants. Before DNA extraction, blood samples from the prospective study were shipped at room temperature or frozen. Summary of the overall study and its limitations: Clinical and demographic metadata were provided uncurated, with the amount varying by source and participant.

This TCR was sampled from a woman under 40 who had recovered from COVID-19. Sequencing used PBMCs or T cells enriched from blood (not recorded which).

The sequenced DNA: TGTGCCACCAGTGATTTGCCAGGTAGCAATGAGCAGTTCTTC. It encodes CATSDLPGSNEQFF. Recombination joined TRBV24-1 with TRBJ2-1, with the D gene not clear enough to name. Its CDR3 holds 14 amino acids, cysteine through phenylalanine. Just the 42-base CDR3 DNA is kept, in frame starting at base 1. The germline V gene gives CDR1 as KGHDR and CDR2 as SFDVKD. V gives up 0 bases and J gives up 6 bases, and the segment between their germline ends measures 8 bases.